This T cell receptor beta chain was found in a study of blood T cell repertoires in COVID-19. About the study: Samples representing acute and convalescent COVID-19 were sourced from the United States, Italy and Spain. Nucleic acid was either cDNA or gDNA, and it came from T cells, B-cell-depleted T cells, or PBMCs.

Patients at the Seattle site were enrolled during active infection and followed longitudinally. Original methodology: From reference gene primer amplification, estimates of nucleated cell counts were derived. Assay used: immunoSEQ multiplex PCR; TCRdb lists only in-frame clones, some missing. The V and J calls and clone size come from that table; D and trimming were worked out from the DNA. In the table there are tens of thousands of clones, 89% of which are singletons. CDR1 is LGHDT and CDR2 is YNNKEL in the germline V gene (reference sequence). Trimming took 3 bases from V and 3 from J; bases not matched to a gene: 7. The length of the CDR3 is 15 residues.

The chain uses TRBV3-1 (or the pseudogene TRBV3-2) and TRBJ1-1; 7 bases align to TRBD1. The origin of this receptor is a man aged 45-65 years with COVID-19, enrolled during active disease. Sample: peripheral blood. CDR3 bases: TGTGCCAGCAGCCACCTACAGGGGAAGTACACTGAAGCTTTCTTT. As protein: CASSHLQGKYTEAFF.